The clone carrying this TCR beta chain was recorded once. The protocol was immunoSEQ multiplex PCR, while the TCRdb copy is restricted to in-frame clones and leaves out a portion. The data hold roughly 1 million clones, with 70% to 80% observed a single time. This sample was included in a study of shared clonotypes between healthy human individuals. V lost 6 bases, J lost 1 base, and 5 bases stayed unmatched. This CDR3 is built from 14 residues. Germline V lookup: CDR1 LNHDA, CDR2 SQIVND (reference sequence). Material: memory CD4+ T cells from PBMCs. Regarding subset: CD45RA-negative fraction. This rearrangement joins TRBV19 to TRBJ2-5; 7 bases align to TRBD1. The TCR originated in a man younger than 30 in good health. Some clones in this sample may be carry-over from other donors' samples. CDR3 bases: TGTGCCAGTAGGGCAGGGGGTGGCCAAGAGACCCAGTACTTC. It codes for CASRAGGGQETQYF.